These 15 T cell receptor beta chains originate from one sample sequenced in a study of CD8 T cells in ankylosing spondylitis. TCRdb processed the 5' RACE reads anew with MiXCR; each CDR3 protein has one entry. The sample carries 380,000 or so distinct CDR3 sequences, roughly 22% recorded once. Specimen: blood, either unsorted or a sorted T cell fraction (not recorded which). These receptors all come from a male donor with ankylosing spondylitis or in good health (not recorded which).

This chain connects TRBV12-3 or TRBV12-4 to TRBJ2-7; no reliable D call. V gave up 8 bases and J gave up 4 bases, with 18 bases separating them. The length of the CDR3 is 14 residues. The CDR3 region has the DNA TGTGCCAGCGGACGTACGGCGGAGTCTTACGAGCAGTACTTC. Its protein is CASGRTAESYEQYF.

The chain couples TRBV20-1 to TRBJ2-1; D gene uncertain. V dropped 3 bases and J dropped 0 bases, with 12 bases sitting between them. The CDR3 has 15 amino acids. Germline-derived CDR1 and CDR2 are DFQATT and SNEGSKA (reference sequence). The CDR3 DNA follows: TGCAGTGCTAGGACCTACGAGAGCTCCTACAATGAGCAGTTCTTC. This gives the protein CSARTYESSYNEQFF.

The chain recombines TRBV29-1 with TRBJ2-1, with D possibly TRBD2 on 5 matching bases. The germline CDR1 and CDR2 sequences are SQVTM and ANQGSEA. The CDR3 covers 14 residues. With 6 bases removed from V and 2 bases from J, the gap between germline ends came to 14 bases. CDR3 sequence (DNA): TGCAGCGTAACGACCGAGGGCCCCTACAATGAGCAGTTCTTC. This encodes CSVTTEGPYNEQFF.

This clonotype was seen a few times. The chain recombines TRBV29-1 with TRBJ2-7, with 8 positions matching TRBD1. The CDR3 sequence is 13 residues long. Per germline, CDR1 SQVTM and CDR2 ANQGSEA. The V and J ends lost 7 bases and 3 bases, in that order; junction bases with no gene match: 8. The CDR3 sequence: CSARTGLIYEQYF. For the CDR3, the DNA is TGCAGCGCCAGGACAGGGCTTATCTACGAGCAGTACTTC.

This clonotype was picked up many times. The chain has TRBV29-1 and TRBJ2-7; D is uncertain. Germline CDR1 SQVTM, CDR2 ANQGSEA. V lost 6 bases, J lost 7 bases, and 13 bases lay in between. The CDR3 is 11 amino acids. The DNA of the CDR3 is TGCAGCGTCTTGAGTAAAGGGGAGCAGTACTTC. Its translation is CSVLSKGEQYF.

The V and J genes are TRBV27 and TRBJ2-1, with D possibly TRBD2 on 5 matching bases. Germline V lookup: CDR1 MNHEY, CDR2 SMNVEV (reference sequence). V was cut by 2 bases and J by 8 bases, with 10 bases left in between. This CDR3 contains 13 residues. This CDR3 is CASSLQASYEQFF. The CDR3 DNA follows: TGTGCCAGCAGTTTACAGGCTAGCTATGAGCAGTTCTTC.

The V gene is TRBV15, the J gene TRBJ2-1; a weak D match, TRBD2 (5 bases). This CDR3 spans 15 amino acids. V lost 3 bases to trimming and J lost 7 bases, with 16 bases between them. CDR1 and CDR2 (germline): LNHNV, YYDKDF (reference sequence). This chain's CDR3 is CATSRDSVLWNEQFF. The CDR3 coding sequence is TGTGCCACCAGCAGGGACTCCGTGTTGTGGAATGAGCAGTTCTTC.

In its sample, this clonotype was seen a few times. In DNA, the CDR3 is TGTGCCAGCAGTTTTTCGGGACAGGGGGCCCTCGAGCAGTACTTC. Amino acid sequence: CASSFSGQGALEQYF. This chain connects TRBV12-3 or TRBV12-4 to TRBJ2-7, with TRBD1 identical over 12 bases. The CDR3 is 15 residues long. The J segment lost 6 bases and the V segment lost 3 bases, leaving 6 bases of the junction unmatched.

This clonotype was found a few times. The chain joins TRBV10-3 to TRBJ1-1; TRBD1 is a possible D gene (5 bases). CDR3 length: 16 amino acids. CDR1 is ENHRY, CDR2 SYGVKD, per germline. V lost 0 bases to trimming and J lost 1 base, with 12 bases between them. The CDR3 DNA reads TGTGCCATCAGTGAGTCCCAGGGCCAGTCGAACACTGAAGCTTTCTTT. It encodes CAISESQGQSNTEAFF.

Many counts were recorded for this clonotype. The chain combines TRBV12-3 or TRBV12-4 with TRBJ2-5; D unclear. V was clipped by 3 bases and J by 5 bases, with 4 bases between them. The CDR3 covers 11 residues. The CDR3 DNA sequence: TGTGCCAGCAGTTTCATGGAGACCCAGTACTTC. Translating gives CASSFMETQYF.

This clonotype was detected a few times. This sequence joins TRBV19 and TRBJ2-7; TRBD2 might be the D (6 bases). The germline V gene encodes CDR1 LNHDA and CDR2 SQIVND (reference sequence). The V and J ends lost 5 bases and 0 bases respectively, with 11 bases between them. The CDR3 sequence is 14 residues long. This chain's CDR3 is CASSPEGGSYEQYF. The CDR3 DNA reads TGTGCCAGTAGTCCCGAGGGAGGCTCCTACGAGCAGTACTTC.

The V gene is TRBV4-2, the J gene TRBJ2-1; TRBD2 is a possible D gene (6 bases). V lost 1 base, J lost 6 bases, and 10 bases lay in between. This CDR3 is built from 14 residues. CDR1 LGHNA and CDR2 YNFKEQ come from the germline V gene. In DNA form, the CDR3 reads TGTGCCAGCAGCCAAGGGAGGGAACTCAATGAGCAGTTCTTC. It codes for CASSQGRELNEQFF.

This clonotype was seen a few times. V is TRBV2 and J is TRBJ2-7; 8 positions match TRBD1. CDR1 is SNHLY, CDR2 FYNNEI, per germline. The CDR3 has 12 residues. V was clipped by 6 bases and J by 5 bases; unmatched bases: 3. CDR3 sequence (DNA): TGTGCCAGCAGGGGACAGGAAAACGAGCAGTACTTC. It specifies CASRGQENEQYF. The whole variable domain, remainder taken from reference TRBV2 and TRBJ2-7, is EPEVTQTPSHQVTQMGQEVILRCVPISNHLYFYWYRQILGQKVEFLVSFYNNEISEKSEIFDDQFSVERPDGSNFTLKIRSTKLEDSAMYFCASRGQENEQYFGPGTRLTVT.

J is TRBJ2-7 and V is TRBV5-1, with D hard to call. Germline loops: CDR1 SGHRS, CDR2 YFSETQ. The CDR3 totals 11 residues. Trimming removed 9 bases from V and 6 bases from J, with 13 bases in between. The CDR3 DNA is TGCGCCATCCCTTTGGGGTGCGAGCAGTACTTC. Amino acid sequence: CAIPLGCEQYF.

This chain connects TRBV11-2 to TRBJ2-5; D could derive from TRBD1 or TRBD2 (5 bases each). The CDR3 totals 13 residues. Trimming took off 8 bases at V and 4 bases at J, with 14 bases between the two ends. CDR1 SGHAT and CDR2 FQNNGV come from the germline V gene. Here the CDR3 reads CASLMAGGETQYF. The CDR3 nucleotides read TGTGCCAGCCTTATGGCTGGGGGAGAGACCCAGTACTTC.